This TCR beta chain was sequenced for a study of Ad26.COV2.S vaccination and SARS-CoV-2 variants. Study-wide context: Participants got Ad26.COV2.S intramuscularly, once or twice 56 days apart. Study-wide results and caveats: Vaccinees displayed broader spike-specific TCR repertoires than placebo recipients. Vaccinated and placebo-treated recipients had similar non-spike TCR breadth.

Measured with immunoSEQ multiplex PCR; TCRdb has only the in-frame clones, and not every one. The repertoire includes hundreds of thousands of clones, 92% of them detected once, and around 1.7% sits in the top ten. Specified treatment: approximately 18 received Ad26.COV2.S at low or high dose, single or two shots; about 5 received placebo; per-sample allocation not given. On day 63 after the first injection, vaccine and placebo recipients gave samples. Expression of Wuhan-strain SARS-CoV-2 spike came from the Ad26 vector that formed the vaccine. This clone came up a few times. Its antigen is not identified. The sequence was obtained from a person between 18 and 65 years old who received the Ad26.COV2.S COVID-19 vaccine or a placebo. This specimen was peripheral blood, taken in a trial of Ad26.COV2.S vaccine versus placebo.

This chain's CDR3 is CASSFGKEKLFF. The CDR3 nucleotides are TGTGCCAGCAGTTTTGGGAAGGAAAAACTGTTTTTT. The chain is built from TRBV28 and TRBJ1-4; D remains ambiguous. The CDR3 sequence is 12 residues long. Per the germline V gene, CDR1 is MDHEN and CDR2 is SYDVKM. Trimming removed 3 bases from V and 8 bases from J, with 7 bases in between. The entire variable domain, with the rest obtained from reference TRBV28 and TRBJ1-4, is as follows: DVKVTQSSRYLVKRTGEKVFLECVQDMDHENMFWYRQDPGLGLRLIYFSYDVKMKEKGDIPEGYSVSREKKERFSLILESASTNQTSMYLCASSFGKEKLFFGSGTQLSVL.